These 8 T cell receptor beta chains were sequenced from one sample in a study of cytomegalovirus exposure and HLA in healthy donors. Amplification used 60 Vbeta primers and 13 Jbeta primers. Sequencing used immunoSEQ multiplex PCR; TCRdb keeps in-frame clones, though not all of them. Altogether 190,000 or so clones are present, approximately 78% being singletons, with the ten largest covering 6.5%. The sequenced material came from PBMCs. These receptors originate from a woman between 50 and 59 years old in good health and CMV-seropositive.

This clone appeared once. This sequence joins TRBV6-1 and TRBJ2-1, with 7 bases identical to TRBD2. The CDR3 consists of 16 residues. Germline-derived CDR1 and CDR2 are MNHNS and SASEGT. V trimming: 4 bases; J trimming: 0 bases; junction bases outside the gene matches: 6. CDR3 sequence: CASSAWEGSSYNEQFF. Written as DNA, the CDR3 is TGTGCCAGCAGTGCCTGGGAGGGGAGCTCCTACAATGAGCAGTTCTTC.

This rearrangement joins TRBV29-1 to TRBJ1-1, with 9 bases identical to TRBD1. Germline CDR1 reads SQVTM; CDR2 reads ANQGSEA. CDR3 length: 14 amino acids. The V gene end was trimmed by 6 bases and the J gene end by 6 bases; junction bases not matched to a gene: 11. DNA of the CDR3: TGCAGCGTGGAGAATGACAGGGGGTACGCTGAAGCTTTCTTT. Its protein is CSVENDRGYAEAFF.

This rearrangement joins TRBV5-6 to TRBJ2-3, with 10 bases identical to TRBD1. CDR3 length equals 16 residues. The V and J ends lost 4 bases and 6 bases, in that order; junction bases with no gene match: 11. The germline gives CDR1 SGHDT, CDR2 YYEEEE. The CDR3 DNA reads TGTGCCAGCAGCCGTGACAGGGGGCGCGATGTGGATACGCAGTATTTT. Amino acids: CASSRDRGRDVDTQYF.

A single count supports this clone. The chain links TRBV28 to TRBJ2-2; 7 nucleotides match TRBD2. This CDR3 has 13 residues. CDR1 MDHEN and CDR2 SYDVKM come from the germline V gene. The V segment lost 11 bases and the J segment 0 bases; nucleotides outside the gene matches: 3. The CDR3 sequence: CAGGEANTGELFF. CDR3 DNA sequence: TGTGCCGGGGGGGAGGCGAACACCGGGGAGCTGTTTTTT.

The V call is TRBV5-1, the J call TRBJ1-3; D is possibly TRBD1 (6 bases). Germline V lookup: CDR1 SGHRS, CDR2 YFSETQ. V lost 0 bases and J 0 bases, leaving 10 bases between the germline ends. This CDR3 has 16 residues. CDR3 sequence: CASSLGQASSGNTIYF. The DNA for the CDR3 is TGCGCCAGCAGCTTGGGACAGGCGTCCTCTGGAAACACCATATATTTT.

This clone was observed a handful of times. The rearrangement links TRBV7-2 to TRBJ1-4, with 7 nucleotides matching TRBD1. J lost 5 bases, V lost 8 bases, and 5 bases had no gene match. The length of the CDR3 is 13 residues. The V gene's germline CDR1 is SGHTA and CDR2 FQGNSA. The CDR3 DNA reads as TGTGCCAGCGGACCGGGACAGAATGAAAAACTGTTTTTT. Translated: CASGPGQNEKLFF. The whole variable domain, filled in from reference TRBV7-2 and TRBJ1-4, reads GAGVSQSPSNKVTEKGKDVELRCDPISGHTALYWYRQSLGQGLEFLIYFQGNSAPDKSGLPSDRFSAERTGGSVSTLTIQRTQQEDSAVYLCASGPGQNEKLFFGSGTQLSVL.

The chain joins TRBV6-1 to TRBJ1-2; 12 bases are shared with TRBD1. Germline V gene data show CDR1 as MNHNS and CDR2 as SASEGT. This CDR3 is 14 amino acids long. Trimming took 7 bases from V and 7 from J; bases not matched to a gene: 7. The CDR3 here is CASNPGQGAFGYTF. Here the CDR3 DNA reads TGTGCCAGCAACCCGGGACAGGGGGCCTTTGGCTACACCTTC.

J is TRBJ2-2 and V is TRBV28; 9 bases match TRBD2. CDR1 MDHEN and CDR2 SYDVKM come from the germline V gene. This CDR3 spans 15 amino acids. Trimming at V came to 2 bases and at J to 5 bases, leaving 3 bases not matched to a gene. The CDR3 DNA sequence: TGTGCCAGCAGTTTACCTAGCGGGGCTACCGGGGAGCTGTTTTTT. It yields the protein CASSLPSGATGELFF.